These 2 T cell receptor beta chains were sequenced from one sample in a study of T cells in Graves' hyperthyroidism and ophthalmopathy (dated by TCRdb to between 2018 and 2021). The library was prepared using multiplex PCR. Sequencing instrument: Illumina HiSeq 2000. The TCR beta CDR3 regions were amplified from RNA transcripts. A first-round RT-PCR of the TCR CDR3 used the HTBI primer set with the Qiagen OneStep RT-PCR kit. TCRdb reprocessing: public reads trimmed at Q25 with fastp, clones called with MiXCR, in-frame beta chains kept. CDR3 protein duplicates are merged, each entry listing the most common genes and DNA. Counted in this sample were hundreds of thousands of distinct CDR3 sequences; roughly 15% of them appeared once. The top ten clones comprise around an eighth of the sample. Sample: blood. These receptors were collected from a woman between 45 and 65 years old with Graves' ophthalmopathy.

In regard to this clonotype: Given a much more abundant clone one base away, this may be a read error. The CDR3 carries no conserved terminal phenylalanine or tryptophan, so it likely arises from a read error. The chain uses TRBV18 and TRBJ2-7; 8 bases align to TRBD2. Per germline, CDR1 KGHSH and CDR2 LQKENI. V lost 1 base, J lost 4 bases, and 9 bases stayed unmatched. The CDR3 has 16 amino acids. The CDR3 protein is CASSPLGASGSYEQYL. In DNA form, the CDR3 reads TGTGCCAGCTCACCACTCGGAGCAAGCGGGAGTTACGAGCAGTACCTC.

This clonotype was counted ten times or more. V and J are TRBV27 and TRBJ1-1; tentatively, D is TRBD1 (6 bases). The germline V gene has CDR1 MNHEY and CDR2 SMNVEV (reference sequence). Trimming took off 6 bases at V and 5 bases at J, with 13 bases between the two ends. The CDR3 covers 13 residues. CDR3 in amino acids: CASSYTGRTEAFF. CDR3 in DNA: TGTGCCAGCAGCTACACAGGGAGGACTGAAGCTTTCTTT.